This T cell receptor beta chain was observed in a study of blood T cells in healthy people across ages. As for the study in general: Template switching caught about one barcoded beta molecule for each two T cells.

The CDR3 runs to 18 residues. In germline, CDR1 is MNHNS, CDR2 SASEGT. V was trimmed by 6 bases and J by 2 bases, leaving 25 bases between them. Using a J-beta primer mix together with a sample-barcoded 5' primer, a second PCR was run for roughly 6 to 11 cycles. Each TCR beta cDNA got a 12-nucleotide random molecular identifier. TCRdb re-derived calls from the 5' RACE reads in MiXCR, one entry per CDR3 protein. This table holds roughly 900,000 distinct CDR3 sequences, under 50% found once. Collection of roughly 10 milliliters of peripheral blood was performed for each donor. A few counts support this clonotype.

Sequenced sample: blood. This clonotype originated in a man aged 25 to 40 in good health. The chain recombines TRBV6-1 with TRBJ1-2, with D perhaps matching TRBD1 (5 bases). The CDR3: CASRTTERGVLTNYGYTF. In nucleotides, the CDR3 is TGTGCCAGCAGAACCACTGAAAGGGGAGTCTTGACGAACTATGGCTACACCTTC.